These 13 T cell receptor beta chains were sequenced from one sample in a study of blood T cell repertoires in COVID-19. Data came from immunoSEQ multiplex PCR; TCRdb stores just in-frame clones and leaves some out. The table lists 350,000 to 400,000 clones, around 90% of them singletons. The sample was peripheral blood. These receptors all come from a man between 18 and 29 years old with active or convalescent COVID-19.

The chain employs TRBV9 and TRBJ2-3, with 7 nucleotides matching TRBD2. The germline gives CDR1 SGDLS, CDR2 YYNGEE. The junction had 7 bases not matched to a gene; V was cut back by 6 bases and J by 0 bases. CDR3 length: 15 residues. The CDR3 coding sequence is TGTGCCAGCACCCCCACGGGAGGAAGCACAGATACGCAGTATTTT. Protein sequence: CASTPTGGSTDTQYF.

V usage is TRBV7-2 and J usage is TRBJ1-4; weak D call: TRBD1 (5 bases). V lost 2 bases and J 6 bases, leaving 10 bases between the germline ends. Germline CDR1 is SGHTA and CDR2 is FQGNSA. The CDR3 totals 14 residues. CDR3 in DNA: TGTGCCAGCAGCTTACCTGGGGGGGATGAAAAACTGTTTTTT. It encodes CASSLPGGDEKLFF.

About this clone itself: The sample contains more than one DNA sequence encoding this CDR3. The rearrangement uses TRBV6-1 and TRBJ2-7; 10 bases are shared with TRBD2. The CDR3 loop spans 15 amino acids. CDR1 and CDR2 from the germline V gene are MNHNS and SASEGT. The trim removed 1 base at V and 2 bases at J, leaving 2 bases unmatched. This CDR3 is CASSEGLAGAYEQYF. CDR3 DNA: TGTGCCAGCAGTGAAGGGCTAGCGGGGGCCTACGAGCAGTACTTC.

The chain is built from TRBV24-1 and TRBJ2-1, with D perhaps TRBD1 (6 bases). Trimming cost V 4 bases and J 3 bases, with 15 bases left between them. The CDR3 is made up of 16 amino acids. Germline V gene lookup returns CDR1 KGHDR and CDR2 SFDVKD. The CDR3 DNA reads as TGTGCCACCAGTGACCCCGGACAGAAAGACTACAATGAGCAGTTCTTC. The encoded protein is CATSDPGQKDYNEQFF.

The chain links TRBV6-2 or TRBV6-3 to TRBJ1-5; TRBD1 aligns across 10 bases. The germline CDR1 and CDR2 sequences are MNHEY and SVGEGT. The V gene end was trimmed by 2 bases and the J gene end by 0 bases; junction bases not matched to a gene: 7. The CDR3 runs 18 residues. The chain's CDR3 is CASSYAGQGSYSNQPQHF. CDR3 nucleotides: TGTGCCAGCAGTTACGCGGGACAGGGGTCCTATAGCAATCAGCCCCAGCATTTT.

The rearrangement joins TRBV4-2 to TRBJ2-1; 9 bases match TRBD2. CDR1 is LGHNA and CDR2 is YNFKEQ in the germline V gene. J gave up 5 bases and V 1 base, and 9 bases lay outside the gene matches. This CDR3 is 17 amino acids long. The CDR3 nucleotides are TGTGCCAGCAGCCAAGTTTGGCTTAGCGGGGGAGACAATGAGCAGTTCTTC. Protein product: CASSQVWLSGGDNEQFF.

This clone was found a few times. The V gene is TRBV6-2 or TRBV6-3, the J gene TRBJ1-2; D might be TRBD1 (6 bases). Trimming pared 0 bases from V and 7 bases from J, leaving 9 bases between. The CDR3 runs to 13 residues. Germline V gives CDR1 MNHEY, CDR2 SVGEGT. CDR3 amino acids: CASSYSGGVGYTF. CDR3 in DNA: TGTGCCAGCAGTTACTCAGGGGGTGTTGGCTACACCTTC.

The chain has TRBV27 and TRBJ1-2; 10 bases line up with TRBD1. Per the germline V gene, CDR1 is MNHEY and CDR2 is SMNVEV (reference sequence). This CDR3 has 17 residues. J was trimmed by 1 base and V by 5 bases; bases with no gene match: 10. CDR3 sequence (DNA): TGTGCCAGCAGTATCATCGGACAGGGGGGACTTAACTATGGCTACACCTTC. It specifies CASSIIGQGGLNYGYTF.

This clone was seen once. The chain is built from TRBV7-3 and TRBJ2-7; D perhaps matches TRBD1 (5 bases). This CDR3 comprises 14 residues. Germline CDR1 reads SGHTA; CDR2 reads FQGTGA. The V end lost 3 bases, the J end lost 4 bases, and 13 bases lay between the germline ends. Here the CDR3 DNA reads TGTGCCAGCAGCTTTAGACAGTTCTCTTACGAGCAGTACTTC. Translating gives CASSFRQFSYEQYF.

Only one count was recorded for this clone. DNA of the CDR3: TGCAGCGTTGAAAGCAGGGACAGCTCCTACGAGCAGTACTTC. Translated, it gives CSVESRDSSYEQYF. The V call is TRBV29-1, the J call TRBJ2-7, with TRBD1 matching over 7 bases. V lost 2 bases, J lost 0 bases, and 4 bases stayed unmatched. The germline gives CDR1 SQVTM, CDR2 ANQGSEA. The CDR3 extends over 14 amino acids.

In this sample, this clone turned up once. J is TRBJ2-5 and V is TRBV10-2; 13 nucleotides align to TRBD2. The germline V gene encodes CDR1 WSHSY and CDR2 SAAADI. The CDR3 length is 15 residues. Trimming at V came to 10 bases and at J to 4 bases, leaving 9 bases not matched to a gene. CDR3 nucleotides: TGCGCCATTGCCAGACTAGCGGGAGGTTCAGAGACCCAGTACTTC. Protein product: CAIARLAGGSETQYF.

The chain is built from TRBV15 and TRBJ1-3; unclear D gene. The CDR3 has 15 residues. Germline V gene sequence: CDR1 LNHNV, CDR2 YYDKDF (reference sequence). Trimming left V 1 base short and J 0 bases short, with 7 bases between. The CDR3 region is CATSRVGFSGNTIYF. Written as DNA, the CDR3 is TGTGCCACCAGCAGAGTTGGCTTCTCTGGAAACACCATATATTTT.

The table lists this clone with a count of one. This chain joins TRBV4-2 and TRBJ2-1; TRBD2 agrees at 16 bases. V gave up 4 bases and J gave up 2 bases; unmatched junction bases: 5. Germline V CDR1 and CDR2: LGHNA, YNFKEQ. The CDR3 loop spans 18 amino acids. CDR3 sequence: CASSPGTSGRAPYNEQFF. CDR3 nucleotide sequence: TGTGCCAGCAGCCCGGGGACTAGCGGGAGGGCCCCCTACAATGAGCAGTTCTTC.